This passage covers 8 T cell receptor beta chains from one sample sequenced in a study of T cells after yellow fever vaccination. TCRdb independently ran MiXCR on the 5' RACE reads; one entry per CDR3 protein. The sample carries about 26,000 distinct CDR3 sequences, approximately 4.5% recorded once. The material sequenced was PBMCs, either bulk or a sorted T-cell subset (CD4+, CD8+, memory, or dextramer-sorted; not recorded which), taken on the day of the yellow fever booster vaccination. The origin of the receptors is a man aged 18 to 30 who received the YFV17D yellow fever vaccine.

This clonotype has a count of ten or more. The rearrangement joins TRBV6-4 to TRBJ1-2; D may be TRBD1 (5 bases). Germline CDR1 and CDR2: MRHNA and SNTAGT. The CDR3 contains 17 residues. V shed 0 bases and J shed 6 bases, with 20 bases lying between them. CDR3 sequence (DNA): TGTGCCAGCAGTGACTCGACGGACACCTTAGACCTCGATGGCTACACCTTC. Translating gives CASSDSTDTLDLDGYTF.

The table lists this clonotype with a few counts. The CDR3 DNA reads as TGTGCCACCAGTGCCTCTAAGGACAGTGCGAGGTCCGGGGAGCTGTTTTTT. Amino acids: CATSASKDSARSGELFF. The chain links TRBV24-1 to TRBJ2-2; D might be TRBD1 (6 bases). The CDR3 has 17 residues. Germline V gives CDR1 KGHDR, CDR2 SFDVKD. V was cut by 5 bases and J by 6 bases, with 21 bases left in between.

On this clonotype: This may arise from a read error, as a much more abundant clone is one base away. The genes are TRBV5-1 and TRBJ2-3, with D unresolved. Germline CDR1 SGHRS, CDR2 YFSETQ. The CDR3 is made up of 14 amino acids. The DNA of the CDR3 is TGCGCCAGCAGCTTGGTACAGCCAACAGATACGCTGTATTTT. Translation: CASSLVQPTDTLYF.

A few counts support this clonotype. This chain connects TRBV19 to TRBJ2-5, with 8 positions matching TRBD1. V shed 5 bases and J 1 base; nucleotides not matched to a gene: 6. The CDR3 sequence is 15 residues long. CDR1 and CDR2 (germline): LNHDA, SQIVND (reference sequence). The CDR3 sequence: CASSPGTGTQETQYF. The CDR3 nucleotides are TGTGCCAGTAGTCCCGGGACAGGAACCCAAGAGACCCAGTACTTC.

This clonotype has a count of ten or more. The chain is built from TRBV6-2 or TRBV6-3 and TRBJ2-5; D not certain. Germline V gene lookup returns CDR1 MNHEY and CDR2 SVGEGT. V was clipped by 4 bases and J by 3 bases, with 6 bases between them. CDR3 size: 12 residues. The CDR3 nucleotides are TGTGCCAGCAGTTCAGCAGAAGAGACCCAGTACTTC. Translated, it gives CASSSAEETQYF.

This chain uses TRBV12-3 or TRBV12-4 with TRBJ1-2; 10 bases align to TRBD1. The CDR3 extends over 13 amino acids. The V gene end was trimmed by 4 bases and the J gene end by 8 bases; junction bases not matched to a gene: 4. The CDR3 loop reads CASSSTGGRGYTF. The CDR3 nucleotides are TGTGCCAGCAGTTCGACAGGGGGCAGGGGCTACACCTTC.

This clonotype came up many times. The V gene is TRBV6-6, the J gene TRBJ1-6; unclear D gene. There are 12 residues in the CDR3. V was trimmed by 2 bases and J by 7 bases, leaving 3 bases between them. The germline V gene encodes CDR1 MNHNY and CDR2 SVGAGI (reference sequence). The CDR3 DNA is TGTGCCAGCAGTTACGACAATTCACCCCTCCACTTT. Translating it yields CASSYDNSPLHF.

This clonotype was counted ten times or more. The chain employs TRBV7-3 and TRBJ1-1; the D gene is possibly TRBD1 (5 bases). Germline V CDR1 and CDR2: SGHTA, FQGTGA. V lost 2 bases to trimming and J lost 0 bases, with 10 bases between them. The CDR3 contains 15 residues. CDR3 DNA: TGTGCCAGCAGCTTACAGGGCAGCATGAACACTGAAGCTTTCTTT. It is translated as CASSLQGSMNTEAFF.